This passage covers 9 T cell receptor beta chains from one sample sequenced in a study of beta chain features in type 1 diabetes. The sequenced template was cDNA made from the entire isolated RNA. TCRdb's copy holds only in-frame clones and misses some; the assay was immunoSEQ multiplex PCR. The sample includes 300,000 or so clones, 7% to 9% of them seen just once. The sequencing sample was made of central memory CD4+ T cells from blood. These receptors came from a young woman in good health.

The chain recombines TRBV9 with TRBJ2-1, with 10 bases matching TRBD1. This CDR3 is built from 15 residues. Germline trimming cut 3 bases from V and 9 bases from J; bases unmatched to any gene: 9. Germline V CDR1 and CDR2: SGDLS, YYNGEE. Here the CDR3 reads CASSERGTGDAEQFF. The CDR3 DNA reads TGTGCCAGCAGCGAACGAGGGACAGGGGATGCTGAGCAGTTCTTC.

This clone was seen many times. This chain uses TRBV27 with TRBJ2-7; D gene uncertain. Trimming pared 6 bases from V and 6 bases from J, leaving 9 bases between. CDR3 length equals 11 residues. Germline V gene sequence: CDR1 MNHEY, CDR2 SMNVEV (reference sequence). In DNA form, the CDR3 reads TGTGCCAGCAGGGGCTTCGCCGAGCAGTACTTC. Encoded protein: CASRGFAEQYF.

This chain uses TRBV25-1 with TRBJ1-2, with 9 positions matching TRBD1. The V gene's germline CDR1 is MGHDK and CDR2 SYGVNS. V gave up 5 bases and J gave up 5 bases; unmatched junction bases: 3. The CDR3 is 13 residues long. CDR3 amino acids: CASSPGQGYGYTF. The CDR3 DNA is TGTGCCAGCAGTCCGGGACAGGGTTATGGCTACACCTTC.

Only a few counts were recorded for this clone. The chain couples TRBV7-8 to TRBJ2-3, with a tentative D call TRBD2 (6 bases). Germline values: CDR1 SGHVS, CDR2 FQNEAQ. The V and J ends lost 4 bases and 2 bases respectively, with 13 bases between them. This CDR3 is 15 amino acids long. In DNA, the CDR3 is TGTGCCAGCAGCTATCGGACGGGACTCACAGATACGCAGTATTTT. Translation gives CASSYRTGLTDTQYF.

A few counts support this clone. This CDR3 is CASSPGRGRDGYTF. In DNA form, the CDR3 reads TGTGCCAGCAGCCCCGGCCGGGGGCGAGATGGCTACACCTTC. This chain uses TRBV11-1 with TRBJ1-2; a weak D match, TRBD1 (6 bases). The V end was cut by 5 bases, the J end by 6 bases, with 16 bases between. Germline CDR1 and CDR2: SGHAT and FQDESV (reference sequence). The CDR3 runs to 14 residues.

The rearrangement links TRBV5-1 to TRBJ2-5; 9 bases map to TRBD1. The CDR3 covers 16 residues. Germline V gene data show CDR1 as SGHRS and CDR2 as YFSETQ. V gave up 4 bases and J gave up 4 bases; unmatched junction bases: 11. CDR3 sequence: CASSLLGTGLGETQYF. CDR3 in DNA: TGCGCCAGCAGCCTACTAGGGACAGGGCTGGGAGAGACCCAGTACTTC.

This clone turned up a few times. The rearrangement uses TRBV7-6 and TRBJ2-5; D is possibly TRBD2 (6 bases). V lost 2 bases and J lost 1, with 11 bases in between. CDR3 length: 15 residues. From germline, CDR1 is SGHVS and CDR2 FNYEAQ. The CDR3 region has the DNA TGTGCCAGCAGCTTACTGGCGGGGATCCAAGAGACCCAGTACTTC. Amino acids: CASSLLAGIQETQYF.

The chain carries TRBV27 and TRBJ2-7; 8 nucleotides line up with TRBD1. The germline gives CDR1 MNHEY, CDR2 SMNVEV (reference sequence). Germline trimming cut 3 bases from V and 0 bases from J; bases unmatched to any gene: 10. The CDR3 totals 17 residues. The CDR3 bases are TGTGCCAGCAGTTTGAGGACAGGGTCCCGAACCTCCTACGAGCAGTACTTC. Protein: CASSLRTGSRTSYEQYF.

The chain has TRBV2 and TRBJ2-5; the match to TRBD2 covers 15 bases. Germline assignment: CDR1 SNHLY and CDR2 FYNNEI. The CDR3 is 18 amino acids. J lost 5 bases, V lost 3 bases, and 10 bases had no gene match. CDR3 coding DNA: TGTGCCAGCAGTGAGCCCTTTGGGACTAGCGGGAGGAGGGAGACCCAGTACTTC. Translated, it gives CASSEPFGTSGRRETQYF. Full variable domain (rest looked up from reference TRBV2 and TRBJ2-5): EPEVTQTPSHQVTQMGQEVILRCVPISNHLYFYWYRQILGQKVEFLVSFYNNEISEKSEIFDDQFSVERPDGSNFTLKIRSTKLEDSAMYFCASSEPFGTSGRRETQYFGPGTRLLVL.